The 9 T cell receptor beta chains reported below all come from one sample, sequenced in a study of blood T cell repertoires in COVID-19 (TCRdb year 2020). Library prep was done by the immunoSEQ multiplex PCR assay. As stored in TCRdb, this immuneACCESS dataset retains in-frame rearrangements with V and J assigned. A fraction of the clones does not appear; measured against another copy, unresolved V genes explain less than half of the discrepancy, and the remainder lacks a known reason. The sample contains hundreds of thousands of clones, 65% to 90% of them found a single time. 5% to 6.5% of the sample goes to the ten largest clones. Sequenced material: peripheral blood. The receptors originated from a man of 80 years or more with acute or convalescent COVID-19.

V and J are TRBV3-1 (or the pseudogene TRBV3-2) and TRBJ2-5; D perhaps matches TRBD1 (6 bases). This CDR3 is 17 amino acids long. V shed 1 base and J shed 5 bases, with 20 bases lying between them. Germline V gives CDR1 LGHDT, CDR2 YNNKEL (reference sequence). CDR3 in amino acids: CASSQVSRGHLRETQYF. CDR3 bases: TGTGCCAGCAGCCAAGTCTCTAGGGGACACCTGAGGGAGACCCAGTACTTC.

V and J are TRBV18 and TRBJ1-4; maybe TRBD1 (6 bases). CDR3 length equals 15 residues. Germline V gene sequence: CDR1 KGHSH, CDR2 LQKENI. V lost 6 bases to trimming and J lost 3 bases, with 14 bases between them. CDR3 sequence (DNA): TGTGCCAGCTCCCCGCGGGGGGCGCCTAATGAAAAACTGTTTTTT. Its protein is CASSPRGAPNEKLFF.

This clone was counted only a few times. This chain joins TRBV6-5 and TRBJ1-1; D uncertain. Germline lookup yields CDR1 MNHEY and CDR2 SVGAGI. V gave up 8 bases and J gave up 0 bases, with 10 bases separating them. CDR3 length: 13 amino acids. CDR3 sequence: CASYFQVNTEAFF. CDR3 nucleotide sequence: TGTGCCAGCTACTTCCAGGTGAACACTGAAGCTTTCTTT.

This chain uses TRBV24-1 with TRBJ2-1, with 11 positions matching TRBD2. In germline, CDR1 is KGHDR, CDR2 SFDVKD. The V and J ends lost 3 bases and 9 bases, in that order; junction bases with no gene match: 6. The CDR3 length is 15 residues. The CDR3: CATSDIAGGPPEQFF. The CDR3 coding sequence is TGTGCCACCAGTGATATAGCGGGAGGGCCTCCTGAGCAGTTCTTC.

This chain links TRBV28 with TRBJ2-5; 9 bases map to TRBD1. V shed 6 bases, J shed 5 bases, and the junction held 10 bases outside the gene matches. This CDR3 is 15 amino acids long. Germline V gives CDR1 MDHEN, CDR2 SYDVKM. The CDR3 loop is CASSSPGQGTETQYF. As DNA, the CDR3 is TGTGCCAGCAGCTCCCCGGGACAGGGCACGGAGACCCAGTACTTC.

This chain uses TRBV28 with TRBJ2-4, with D possibly matching TRBD1 (5 bases). This CDR3 contains 15 residues. The V and J ends lost 2 bases and 2 bases respectively, with 10 bases between them. CDR1 and CDR2 (germline): MDHEN, SYDVKM. The CDR3 bases are TGTGCCAGCAGTTTAACAGGTCTCCCCAAAAACATTCAGTACTTC. It is translated as CASSLTGLPKNIQYF.

This chain connects TRBV6-5 to TRBJ2-1; 7 bases fit TRBD2. The CDR3 has 15 residues. The germline gives CDR1 MNHEY, CDR2 SVGAGI. The V segment lost 6 bases and the J segment 0 bases; nucleotides outside the gene matches: 5. CDR3 loop: CASRASGNSYNEQFF. DNA of the CDR3: TGTGCCAGCAGAGCTAGCGGAAACTCCTACAATGAGCAGTTCTTC.

J is TRBJ2-3 and V is TRBV10-2, with 9 bases matching TRBD1. CDR1 and CDR2 from the germline V gene are WSHSY and SAAADI. The junction had 3 bases not matched to a gene; V was cut back by 3 bases and J by 5 bases. This CDR3 contains 14 residues. In DNA form, the CDR3 reads TGCGCCAGCAGTGATGGGACAGGGAAAGATACGCAGTATTTT. Translation: CASSDGTGKDTQYF.

This rearrangement joins TRBV3-1 (or the pseudogene TRBV3-2) to TRBJ2-7; no clear D. The CDR3 length is 14 residues. V lost 0 bases, J lost 2 bases, and 8 bases lay in between. CDR1 and CDR2 (germline): LGHDT, YNNKEL (reference sequence). CDR3 in amino acids: CASSQDEEAYEQYV. In DNA form, the CDR3 reads TGTGCCAGCAGCCAAGATGAAGAGGCCTACGAGCAGTACGTC.